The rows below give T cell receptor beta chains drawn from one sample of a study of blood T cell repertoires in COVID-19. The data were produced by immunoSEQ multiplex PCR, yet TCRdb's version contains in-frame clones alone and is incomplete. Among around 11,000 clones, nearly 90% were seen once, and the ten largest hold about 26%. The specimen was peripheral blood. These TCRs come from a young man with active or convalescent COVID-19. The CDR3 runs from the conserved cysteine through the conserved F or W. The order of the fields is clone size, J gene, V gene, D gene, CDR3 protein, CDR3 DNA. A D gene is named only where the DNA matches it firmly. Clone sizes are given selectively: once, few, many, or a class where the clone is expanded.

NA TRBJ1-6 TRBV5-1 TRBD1 CASSSTGGSESYNSPLHF TGCGCCAGCAGCTCAACAGGGGGCTCGGAGTCCTATAATTCACCCCTCCACTTT
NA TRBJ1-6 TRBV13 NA CASSPRFRGAQVSPLHF TGTGCCAGCAGCCCACGATTCAGGGGCGCGCAGGTTTCACCCCTCCACTTT
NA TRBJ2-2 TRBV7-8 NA CASSVFGELFF TGTGCCAGCAGCGTCTTCGGGGAGCTGTTTTTT
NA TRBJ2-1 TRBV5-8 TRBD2 CASSWGTSGINEQFF TGTGCCAGCAGCTGGGGGACTAGCGGGATCAATGAGCAGTTCTTC
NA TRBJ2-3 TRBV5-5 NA CASSLIIQGTDTQYF TGTGCCAGCAGCTTGATCATTCAGGGGACAGATACGCAGTATTTT
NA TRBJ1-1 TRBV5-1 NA CASSSYRVNTEAFF TGCGCCAGCAGCTCCTACAGGGTGAACACTGAAGCTTTCTTT
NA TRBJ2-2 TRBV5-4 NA CASSVGGSPGELFF TGTGCCAGCAGCGTTGGGGGGAGCCCCGGGGAGCTGTTTTTT
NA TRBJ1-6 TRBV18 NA CASSPEGPIRNSPLHF TGTGCCAGCTCACCGGAGGGACCTATTCGTAATTCACCCCTCCACTTT
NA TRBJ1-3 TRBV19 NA CASSLSRLAGNTIYF TGTGCCAGTAGTTTATCGCGCTTAGCAGGAAACACCATATATTTT
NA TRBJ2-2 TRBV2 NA CASNLEGENTGELFF TGTGCCAGCAACCTAGAGGGGGAGAACACCGGGGAGCTGTTTTTT
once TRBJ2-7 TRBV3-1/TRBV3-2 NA CASRGQPNSYEQYF TGTGCCAGCAGGGGCCAGCCCAACTCCTACGAGCAGTACTTC
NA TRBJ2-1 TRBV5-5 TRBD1 CASRVGQGRDEQFF TGTGCCAGCAGAGTCGGACAGGGTCGAGATGAGCAGTTCTTC
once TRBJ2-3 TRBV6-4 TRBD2 CASSPSGESDTQYF TGTGCCAGCAGTCCCAGCGGGGAGTCAGATACGCAGTATTTT
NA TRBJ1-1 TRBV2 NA CASSDGYYATEAFF TGTGCCAGCAGTGACGGGTACTATGCGACTGAAGCTTTCTTT
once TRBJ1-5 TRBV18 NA CASSPGANQPQHF TGTGCCAGCTCACCAGGGGCGAACCAGCCCCAGCATTTT
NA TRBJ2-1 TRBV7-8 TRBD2 CASSLEAGAARDEQFF TGTGCCAGCAGCTTAGAAGCGGGGGCCGCCCGAGATGAGCAGTTCTTC
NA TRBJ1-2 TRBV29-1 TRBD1 CSVGQGVMYGYTF TGCAGCGTGGGACAGGGGGTGATGTATGGCTACACCTTC
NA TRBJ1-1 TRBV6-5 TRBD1 CASATREGATEAFF TGTGCCAGCGCAACCCGGGAGGGGGCCACTGAAGCTTTCTTT
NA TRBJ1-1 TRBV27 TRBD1 CASSITGAGTEAFF TGTGCCAGCAGTATTACAGGGGCCGGGACTGAAGCTTTCTTT
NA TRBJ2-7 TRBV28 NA CASASFRRGGTVPSEQYF TGTGCCAGCGCGTCCTTCAGGAGAGGGGGGACAGTCCCGAGCGAGCAGTACTTC
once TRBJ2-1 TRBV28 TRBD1 CASSLQGASYNEQFF TGTGCCAGCAGTTTACAGGGGGCCTCCTACAATGAGCAGTTCTTC
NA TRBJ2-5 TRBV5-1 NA CASSLYGRGQETQYF TGCGCCAGCAGCTTGTACGGTAGAGGGCAAGAGACCCAGTACTTC
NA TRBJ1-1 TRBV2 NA CASSGVDQTGGGNTEAFF TGTGCCAGCAGTGGGGTAGACCAAACAGGCGGGGGGAACACTGAAGCTTTCTTT
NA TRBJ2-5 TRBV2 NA CASSQFVETQYF TGTGCCAGCAGTCAGTTTGTAGAGACCCAGTACTTC
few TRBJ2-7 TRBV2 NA CASSGVSNSYEQYF TGTGCCAGCTCCGGGGTGTCGAACTCCTACGAGCAGTACTTC
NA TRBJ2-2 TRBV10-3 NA CAIRARGETGELFF TGTGCCATCAGGGCCAGGGGGGAGACCGGGGAGCTGTTTTTT
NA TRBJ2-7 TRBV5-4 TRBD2 CASSFAGTSGEQYF TGTGCCAGCAGCTTTGCCGGGACTAGCGGCGAGCAGTACTTC
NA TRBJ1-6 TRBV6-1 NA CASSDQRVSWNSPLHF TGTGCCAGCAGTGATCAGAGGGTTAGTTGGAATTCACCCCTCCACTTT
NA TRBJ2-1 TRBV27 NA CASSLGAAGYNEQFF TGTGCCAGCAGTTTGGGGGCCGCGGGTTACAATGAGCAGTTCTTC
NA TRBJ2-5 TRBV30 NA CAWSTKEGTQYF TGTGCCTGGAGTACTAAGGAGGGGACCCAGTACTTC
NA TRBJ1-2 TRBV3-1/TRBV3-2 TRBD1 CASSQHQGAQMVYTF TGTGCCAGCAGCCAACATCAGGGGGCCCAGATGGTCTACACCTTC
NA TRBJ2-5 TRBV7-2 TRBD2 CASSSRAGGLEETQYF TGTGCCAGCAGCTCCCGAGCGGGGGGTCTGGAAGAGACCCAGTACTTC
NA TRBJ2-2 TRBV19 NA CASSTTGELFF TGTGCCAGTAGTACGACCGGGGAGCTGTTTTTT
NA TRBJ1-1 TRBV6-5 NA CASSYFGANTEAFF TGTGCCAGCAGTTACTTTGGGGCGAACACTGAAGCTTTCTTT
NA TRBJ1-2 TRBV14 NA CASSQVLERDYYGYTF TGTGCCAGCAGCCAAGTACTCGAGAGGGATTACTATGGCTACACCTTC
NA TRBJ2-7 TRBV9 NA CASSGTGTTYEQYF TGTGCCAGCAGCGGAACAGGTACCACCTACGAGCAGTACTTC
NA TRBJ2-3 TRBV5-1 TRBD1 CASSSQGAPGVDTQYF TGCGCCAGCAGCTCACAGGGGGCGCCAGGGGTAGATACGCAGTATTTT
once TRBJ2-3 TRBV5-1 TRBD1 CASSLIGGQDTQYF TGCGCCAGCAGCTTGATAGGGGGCCAAGATACGCAGTATTTT
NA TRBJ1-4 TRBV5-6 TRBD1 CASSPGTAKLFF TGTGCCAGCAGCCCGGGGACAGCAAAACTGTTTTTT
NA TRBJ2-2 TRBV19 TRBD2 CASSIDSGLAGGYSNTGELFF TGTGCCAGTAGTATAGACTCGGGACTAGCGGGGGGATATTCGAACACCGGGGAGCTGTTTTTT
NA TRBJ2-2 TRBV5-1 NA CASSLVLAANTGELFF TGCGCCAGCAGCTTGGTCCTAGCTGCGAACACCGGGGAGCTGTTTTTT